This TCR beta chain came from a study of shared T cell receptors in the human thymus. The assay was immunoSEQ multiplex PCR, and TCRdb's table has in-frame clones only and misses some. This table holds about 660,000 clones, approximately 90% found once. Germline V gene lookup returns CDR1 LGHNA and CDR2 YSLEER. The CDR3 is 15 amino acids. Trimming removed 3 bases at V and 5 bases at J, with 17 bases between. These same records also appear under a second study, on human thymus T cells. That report adds: In corrective heart surgery, resections were taken, and these provided the thymus tissue.

The chain is built from TRBV4-3 and TRBJ2-7, with D tentatively TRBD2 (6 bases). Sequencing was carried out using thymocytes. This receptor was identified in a boy less than two years old with a congenital heart defect. The CDR3 DNA reads TGCGCCAGCAGCCAGATTTTCGGGAGATGGGACGAGCAGTACTTC. This gives the protein CASSQIFGRWDEQYF.